Following are 7 T cell receptor beta chains from one sample sequenced in a study of cytomegalovirus exposure and HLA in healthy donors. Primers: 60 Vbeta forward and 13 Jbeta reverse. Profiled with immunoSEQ multiplex PCR; TCRdb holds only in-frame clones, not every one. The sample consists of about 120,000 clones, around three quarters of them appearing once. Sequencing input: PBMCs. The receptor set was obtained from a woman aged 35 to 49 in good health and CMV-seropositive.

As regards this clone: A read error may produce the germline difference seen at one junction end. The V call is TRBV5-1, the J call TRBJ1-1, with D possibly matching TRBD1 (5 bases). The CDR3 totals 13 residues. CDR1 is SGHRS, CDR2 YFSETQ, per germline. The CDR3 nucleotides read TGCGCCAGCAGCCAGGCAGGGAACATTGAAGCTTTCTTT. Its translation: CASSQAGNIEAFF. The complete variable domain, with remaining parts taken from reference TRBV5-1 and TRBJ1-1, reads KAGVTQTPRYLIKTRGQQVTLSCSPISGHRSVSWYQQTPGQGLQFLFEYFSETQRNKGNFPGRFSGRQFSNSRSEMNVSTLELGDSALYLCASSQAGNIEAFFGQGTRLTVV.

The chain couples TRBV6-1 to TRBJ2-1; 8 nucleotides agree with TRBD2. After removal of 6 bases from V and 8 bases from J, the junction contained 6 bases not matched to a gene. The CDR3 runs 13 residues. The germline gives CDR1 MNHNS, CDR2 SASEGT. For the CDR3, the DNA is TGTGCCAGCAGCGGACTAGCTTGGGATGAGCAGTTCTTC. Translation gives CASSGLAWDEQFF.

This rearrangement joins TRBV6-5 to TRBJ2-1, with TRBD2 as a possible D gene (6 bases). Trimming cost V 0 bases and J 5 bases, with 8 bases left between them. The CDR3 spans 14 residues. Germline assignment: CDR1 MNHEY and CDR2 SVGAGI. CDR3 nucleotide sequence: TGTGCCAGCAGTTACTCCGGGGGTAACAATGAGCAGTTCTTC. Amino acids: CASSYSGGNNEQFF.

The rearrangement links TRBV6-5 to TRBJ1-5; D perhaps matches TRBD1 (5 bases). The CDR3 runs 14 residues. CDR1 and CDR2 (germline): MNHEY, SVGAGI. V lost 6 bases, J lost 5 bases, and 14 bases lay in between. The CDR3 bases are TGTGCCAGCAGCCGTCCAGGGAAGGATCAGCCCCAGCATTTT. This gives the protein CASSRPGKDQPQHF.

The chain carries TRBV5-1 and TRBJ2-1, with TRBD1 as a possible D gene (6 bases). The ends were cut back, 2 bases at V and 8 bases at J, with 14 bases in the middle. CDR1 is SGHRS and CDR2 is YFSETQ in the germline V gene. The CDR3 contains 14 residues. The CDR3 spells CASSFVGAGDEQFF. CDR3 in DNA: TGCGCCAGCAGCTTTGTGGGGGCGGGCGATGAGCAGTTCTTC.

This clone turned up a few times. J is TRBJ2-2 and V is TRBV9, with unresolved D. The CDR3 extends over 15 amino acids. Germline V gene sequence: CDR1 SGDLS, CDR2 YYNGEE. Trimming pared 1 base from V and 5 bases from J, leaving 12 bases between. CDR3 nucleotide sequence: TGTGCCAGCAGCGTAACCAACGAGGTGACCGGGGAGCTGTTTTTT. It is translated as CASSVTNEVTGELFF.

J is TRBJ2-6 and V is TRBV19; D might be TRBD1 (6 bases). Germline V gene data show CDR1 as LNHDA and CDR2 as SQIVND (reference sequence). The CDR3 contains 23 residues. The V end lost 4 bases, the J end lost 0 bases, and 31 bases lay between the germline ends. CDR3 in amino acids: CASSTQPPGRGGILGSGANVLTF. DNA of the CDR3: TGTGCCAGTAGTACCCAACCCCCGGGGAGAGGGGGAATACTGGGCTCTGGGGCCAACGTCCTGACTTTC.